The T cell receptor beta chain under discussion was sequenced for a study of cytotoxic CD8 clonotypes in ibrutinib-treated CLL. Turning to the study itself: Enrolment comprised roughly 11 relapsed/refractory and over 14 treatment-naive patients; 17 to 18 were IGHV unmutated. Responses: some 25 partial, 2 complete; after median roughly 5.5 years, about 15 stayed remitted, around twelve progressed. Study outcomes and limitations: With treatment, public clonotypes, which were uncommon, either contracted or remained stable.

On this clone itself: Its target is unknown.

TCRdb's table, derived via immunoSEQ multiplex PCR, lists solely in-frame clones and lacks some. The repertoire consists of roughly 220,000 clones, with just over 70% occurring once and the leading ten covering approximately 5.9%. Trimming stripped 3 bases from V and 4 bases from J, with 12 bases between. This CDR3 has 14 amino acids. CDR1 is MGHDK and CDR2 is SYGVNS in the germline V gene. This receptor was taken from a human donor with chronic lymphocytic leukemia. The chain couples TRBV25-1 to TRBJ1-2; maybe TRBD1 (5 bases). This specimen was PBMCs, taken after 12 months of ibrutinib treatment. This CDR3 is CASSEWRQGYGYTF. The CDR3 DNA sequence: TGTGCCAGCAGTGAGTGGCGCCAGGGCTATGGCTACACCTTC.